What follows is one T cell receptor (beta chain) and its context. Its antigen is still unknown. The data derive from a study of vaccination and CD4 T cells after COVID-19. Treatment indicated: approximately 9-day PBMC culture with coronavirus spike peptide pools or control peptides (ViraFEST assay). ViraFEST enlarged antigen-specific T cell populations with peptide pools and afterwards sequenced TCRs. Once obtained from cultured CD4+ T cells, the DNA was sequenced using the Oncomine TCR Beta short-read assay. Each CDR3 protein gets one entry after TCRdb re-called the PCR reads with MiXCR. The table has roughly 16,000 distinct CDR3 sequences, less than 80% seen once. Germline V CDR1 and CDR2: SGHTA, FQGNSA. Deletions cut 2 bases from V and 3 bases from J, with 14 bases between. This CDR3 is built from 16 residues.

Source material: CD4+ T cells from blood, cultured in vitro. This TCR came from a human donor who had recovered from COVID-19. The gene calls are TRBV7-2 and TRBJ1-5; TRBD1 might be the D (5 bases). CDR3 protein: CASSLQHPGINQPQHF. CDR3 DNA sequence: TGTGCCAGCAGCTTACAGCATCCAGGGATCAATCAGCCCCAGCATTTT.